The 23 T cell receptor beta chains reported below all come from one sample, sequenced in a study of blood T cell repertoires in COVID-19 (dated by TCRdb to 2018 to 2020). Libraries were made using the immunoSEQ multiplex PCR assay. TCRdb stores this immuneACCESS table with in-frame sequences only. Part of the clones is absent; in the studies checked, under half of the shortfall reflects unresolved V genes, and no reason is known for the rest. Here the sample has approximately 240,000 clones; 70% to 90% occur a single time. The ten largest account for roughly 2.8% of the sample. Sequenced input: peripheral blood. The receptors here all came from a man between 50 and 59 years old who had recovered from COVID-19.

The rearrangement joins TRBV5-1 to TRBJ1-2; D call uncertain. Germline CDR1 reads SGHRS; CDR2 reads YFSETQ. This CDR3 region has 14 residues. V was pared by 0 bases and J by 7 bases, with 13 bases between. Written as DNA, the CDR3 is TGCGCCAGCAGCTTGGACCCAGGCTCCCTTGGCTACACCTTC. This sequence encodes CASSLDPGSLGYTF.

V is TRBV3-1 (or the pseudogene TRBV3-2) and J is TRBJ2-7; 8 nucleotides align to TRBD2. Germline CDR1 reads LGHDT; CDR2 reads YNNKEL (reference sequence). The junction had 4 bases not matched to a gene; V was cut back by 0 bases and J by 3 bases. The CDR3 consists of 15 residues. For the CDR3, the DNA is TGTGCCAGCAGCCAAGACCTCCGGGGGGGCTACGAGCAGTACTTC. Translating it yields CASSQDLRGGYEQYF.

About this clone: One end of the junction does not line up with germline, which may come from a read error. The V and J genes are TRBV14 and TRBJ1-2, with TRBD1 identical over 8 bases. The CDR3 has 12 residues. Germline CDR1 and CDR2: SGHDN and FVKESK. DNA for the CDR3: TGTGCTAGCAGCCCACAGGGGGGTGGCTACACCTTC. Amino acid sequence: CASSPQGGGYTF.

This clone was detected only once. This chain uses TRBV5-1 with TRBJ2-1, with TRBD1 matching 9 bases. This CDR3 has 19 amino acids. In germline, CDR1 is SGHRS, CDR2 YFSETQ. J lost 2 bases, V lost 5 bases, and 17 bases had no gene match. The CDR3 loop reads CASSTWDRATSGTYNEQFF. As DNA, the CDR3 is TGCGCCAGCAGTACTTGGGACAGGGCAACCTCTGGGACCTACAATGAGCAGTTCTTC.

The rearrangement uses TRBV5-1 and TRBJ2-2; D remains unclear. CDR1 is SGHRS and CDR2 is YFSETQ in the germline V gene. This CDR3 spans 14 amino acids. Trimming cost V 3 bases and J 4 bases, with 10 bases left between them. DNA for the CDR3: TGCGCCAGCAGCTCTAAAACTCCCACCGGGGAGCTGTTTTTT. Translating it yields CASSSKTPTGELFF.

V usage is TRBV2 and J usage is TRBJ1-3; the match to TRBD1 covers 8 bases. The CDR3 runs to 17 residues. After removal of 5 bases from V and 0 bases from J, the junction contained 9 bases not matched to a gene. Germline CDR1 reads SNHLY; CDR2 reads FYNNEI. In DNA, the CDR3 is TGTGCCAGCAGTAAGGTTGGGACAGGCTCCTCTGGAAACACCATATATTTT. Protein: CASSKVGTGSSGNTIYF.

The rearrangement links TRBV6-5 to TRBJ2-7; a possible D gene is TRBD1 (6 bases). The CDR3 runs 15 residues. Trimming removed 4 bases from V and 9 bases from J, with 22 bases in between. Germline-derived CDR1 and CDR2 are MNHEY and SVGAGI. The CDR3: CASSSPGQRYMRQYF. CDR3 DNA: TGTGCCAGCAGTTCCCCCGGACAGCGGTATATGAGGCAGTACTTC.

The rearrangement joins TRBV9 to TRBJ2-2; D unresolved. This CDR3 is built from 13 residues. Germline V gene sequence: CDR1 SGDLS, CDR2 YYNGEE. The V end lost 3 bases, the J end lost 5 bases, and 8 bases lay between the germline ends. The CDR3 is CASSAPRTGELFF. In DNA form, the CDR3 reads TGTGCCAGCAGCGCCCCACGGACCGGGGAGCTGTTTTTT.

CDR3 DNA: TGTGCCAGCAGTGAAGGGACGGGACTCACAGATACGCAGTATTTT. As protein: CASSEGTGLTDTQYF. The chain is built from TRBV6-4 and TRBJ2-3; a possible D gene is TRBD2 (6 bases). V lost 3 bases to trimming and J lost 2 bases, with 12 bases between them. The CDR3 length is 15 residues. Germline V gene lookup returns CDR1 MRHNA and CDR2 SNTAGT.

The chain couples TRBV10-3 to TRBJ1-4; 8 positions agree with TRBD1. The V segment lost 8 bases and the J segment 0 bases; nucleotides outside the gene matches: 11. The CDR3 covers 17 residues. In germline, CDR1 is ENHRY, CDR2 SYGVKD. CDR3 bases: TGTGCCATCCTTCCGGACAGGGACAGTGCAACTAATGAAAAACTGTTTTTT. Amino acids: CAILPDRDSATNEKLFF.

Turning to this clone: This sample also contains other DNA sequences that code for the same CDR3. The chain couples TRBV29-1 to TRBJ2-7; possible D gene TRBD1, 6 bases. Trimming shortened V by 6 bases and J by 2 bases, and 8 bases separated the two germline ends. This CDR3 region has 11 residues. Germline CDR1 SQVTM, CDR2 ANQGSEA. Here the CDR3 reads CSVGQTYEQYF. CDR3 coding DNA: TGCAGCGTAGGACAGACCTACGAGCAGTACTTC.

The chain carries TRBV27 and TRBJ1-1, with 7 bases that match TRBD1. V was pared by 7 bases and J by 4 bases, with 12 bases of the junction left unmatched. Germline-derived CDR1 and CDR2 are MNHEY and SMNVEV (reference sequence). This CDR3 spans 15 amino acids. CDR3 in amino acids: CASTPRGPSGTEAFF. CDR3 DNA: TGTGCCAGCACCCCAAGGGGGCCCTCGGGCACTGAAGCTTTCTTT.

CDR3 protein: CASSSGTGYADTQYF. CDR3 DNA: TGCGCCAGCAGCTCGGGGACAGGGTATGCAGATACGCAGTATTTT. The rearrangement joins TRBV5-1 to TRBJ2-3, with 9 bases fitting TRBD1. The germline CDR1 and CDR2 sequences are SGHRS and YFSETQ. This CDR3 has 15 residues. Losses at the gene ends were 3 bases for V and 4 bases for J; bases not matched to a gene: 6.

The chain joins TRBV7-9 to TRBJ2-3, with 9 bases lining up with TRBD2. Germline values: CDR1 SEHNR, CDR2 FQNEAQ (reference sequence). V shed 5 bases, J shed 5 bases, and the junction held 11 bases outside the gene matches. This CDR3 is 16 amino acids long. The CDR3 loop reads CASSIASGIQIDTQYF. The CDR3 nucleotides are TGTGCCAGCAGCATTGCTAGCGGGATTCAAATAGATACGCAGTATTTT.

The chain employs TRBV24-1 and TRBJ1-1; the match to TRBD1 covers 11 bases. Germline V lookup: CDR1 KGHDR, CDR2 SFDVKD. The CDR3 has 16 amino acids. The J segment lost 6 bases and the V segment lost 4 bases, leaving 9 bases of the junction unmatched. This CDR3 is CATSDHPGQGDSEAFF. The CDR3, as DNA: TGTGCCACCAGTGACCATCCGGGACAGGGGGACTCTGAAGCTTTCTTT.

The chain joins TRBV5-1 to TRBJ2-5, with 10 nucleotides matching TRBD1. CDR3 length: 17 residues. Germline V lookup: CDR1 SGHRS, CDR2 YFSETQ. The ends lost 4 bases at V and 2 bases at J; junction bases unmatched: 11. The DNA for the CDR3 is TGCGCCAGCAGCCTGATAATGGGACAGGGGTGGCAAGAGACCCAGTACTTC. Protein sequence: CASSLIMGQGWQETQYF.

The chain combines TRBV27 with TRBJ2-2, with TRBD2 matching 10 bases. This CDR3 contains 17 residues. The germline gives CDR1 MNHEY, CDR2 SMNVEV (reference sequence). The trim removed 4 bases at V and 4 bases at J, leaving 9 bases unmatched. CDR3 loop: CASSSPLAGEGTGELFF. The CDR3 nucleotides are TGTGCCAGCAGTTCCCCTCTAGCGGGAGAGGGCACCGGGGAGCTGTTTTTT.

This clone was detected only once. The chain employs TRBV7-2 and TRBJ2-5; a weak D match, TRBD2 (5 bases). Germline V gene data show CDR1 as SGHTA and CDR2 as FQGNSA. The CDR3 length is 15 residues. The germline V and J ends were trimmed by 1 base and 4 bases, with 13 bases remaining between them. The CDR3 DNA sequence: TGTGCCAGCAGCTTAGGAGGGAGTGGCGGAGAGACCCAGTACTTC. Its translation is CASSLGGSGGETQYF. Filled out from reference TRBV7-2 and TRBJ2-5, the complete variable domain reads GAGVSQSPSNKVTEKGKDVELRCDPISGHTALYWYRQSLGQGLEFLIYFQGNSAPDKSGLPSDRFSAERTGGSVSTLTIQRTQQEDSAVYLCASSLGGSGGETQYFGPGTRLLVL.

The gene calls are TRBV7-2 and TRBJ2-2, with a tentative D call TRBD1 (6 bases). This CDR3 has 14 residues. V was pared by 0 bases and J by 7 bases, with 9 bases between. Germline CDR1 and CDR2: SGHTA and FQGNSA. CDR3 bases: TGTGCCAGCAGCTTAGCGAACAGGGACGGGGAGCTGTTTTTT. Amino acids: CASSLANRDGELFF.

This clone turned up a few times. This rearrangement joins TRBV7-8 to TRBJ1-1; 7 nucleotides agree with TRBD1. The V gene end was trimmed by 6 bases and the J gene end by 0 bases; junction bases not matched to a gene: 4. The CDR3 is made up of 14 amino acids. Germline V gives CDR1 SGHVS, CDR2 FQNEAQ. The CDR3 here is CASRYRGLNTEAFF. The CDR3, as DNA: TGTGCCAGCAGGTACAGGGGACTGAACACTGAAGCTTTCTTT.

V is TRBV28 and J is TRBJ2-7; possibly TRBD2 for D (5 bases). Germline lookup yields CDR1 MDHEN and CDR2 SYDVKM. The CDR3 sequence is 14 residues long. Trimming cost V 1 base and J 4 bases, with 11 bases left between them. This CDR3 reads CASSLYVGSYEQYF. The CDR3 nucleotides read TGTGCCAGCAGTTTATATGTTGGGAGTTACGAGCAGTACTTC.

The chain joins TRBV11-2 to TRBJ2-7, with a weak D call TRBD2 (6 bases). The CDR3 has 14 residues. Germline assignment: CDR1 SGHAT and CDR2 FQNNGV. V shed 1 base and J shed 6 bases, with 13 bases lying between them. CDR3 sequence: CASSLVAGTVEQYF. CDR3 in DNA: TGTGCCAGCAGCTTAGTGGCAGGGACTGTCGAGCAGTACTTC.

The chain uses TRBV29-1 and TRBJ2-7; TRBD2 agrees at 8 bases. V was pared by 4 bases and J by 6 bases, with 8 bases of the junction left unmatched. The CDR3 totals 13 residues. Germline CDR1 SQVTM, CDR2 ANQGSEA. CDR3 region: CSVGERETSEQYF. The CDR3 DNA follows: TGCAGCGTTGGAGAGCGGGAGACCAGCGAGCAGTACTTC.